A single sample gave rise to the 10 T cell receptor beta chains below, sequenced in a study of blood T cell repertoires in COVID-19. Repertoires were generated with immunoSEQ multiplex PCR, while TCRdb's copy carries only in-frame clones and drops some. There are a few hundred thousand clones in the sample; around 90% occur only once, and around 0.6% lies in the top ten. The source material was PBMCs or T cells enriched from blood (not recorded which). Every receptor here comes from a young man who had recovered from COVID-19.

The J gene is TRBJ1-2, the V gene TRBV2, with D possibly being TRBD1 (6 bases). CDR1 SNHLY and CDR2 FYNNEI come from the germline V gene. The V and J ends lost 8 bases and 5 bases respectively, with 21 bases between them. The CDR3 sequence is 15 residues long. This CDR3 is CASSPEGVPLYGYTF. As DNA, the CDR3 is TGTGCCAGCTCCCCTGAGGGGGTCCCGCTGTATGGCTACACCTTC.

The chain couples TRBV5-8 to TRBJ2-7; 8 bases match TRBD1. The CDR3 contains 15 residues. Germline-derived CDR1 and CDR2 are SGHTS and YDEGEE. The trim removed 0 bases at V and 6 bases at J, leaving 8 bases unmatched. Here the CDR3 DNA reads TGTGCCAGCAGCTTGGGGACAGGGAGGAGAGGCGAGCAGTACTTC. This gives the protein CASSLGTGRRGEQYF.

This chain links TRBV4-2 with TRBJ2-5; 11 bases map to TRBD2. This CDR3 is built from 17 residues. Germline V gene sequence: CDR1 LGHNA, CDR2 YNFKEQ. V lost 0 bases, J lost 5 bases, and 8 bases stayed unmatched. The CDR3 region is CASSQDLGSGRAETQYF. CDR3 DNA sequence: TGTGCCAGCAGCCAAGATCTAGGTAGCGGGAGGGCGGAGACCCAGTACTTC.

The chain employs TRBV12-5 and TRBJ2-3, with 7 bases that match TRBD2. The V gene end was trimmed by 8 bases and the J gene end by 4 bases; junction bases not matched to a gene: 9. The CDR3 sequence is 14 residues long. CDR1 and CDR2 from the germline V gene are LGHNT and FRNRAP. The CDR3 loop reads CASQGGSGPDTQYF. DNA for the CDR3: TGTGCTAGTCAAGGCGGGAGTGGGCCAGATACGCAGTATTTT.

V is TRBV6-5 and J is TRBJ1-4; no clear D gene. Germline CDR1 and CDR2: MNHEY and SVGAGI. CDR3 size: 13 residues. Trimming pared 1 base from V and 5 bases from J, leaving 5 bases between. The CDR3 loop is CASSYWQNEKLFF. CDR3 in DNA: TGTGCCAGCAGTTACTGGCAGAATGAAAAACTGTTTTTT.

This chain links TRBV7-9 with TRBJ2-7, with D possibly TRBD1 on 6 matching bases. This CDR3 is 15 amino acids long. The germline V gene has CDR1 SEHNR and CDR2 FQNEAQ (reference sequence). V gave up 5 bases and J gave up 2 bases, with 16 bases separating them. CDR3 protein: CASSPRVGATYEQYF. CDR3 nucleotide sequence: TGTGCCAGCAGCCCGAGAGTGGGGGCGACCTACGAGCAGTACTTC.

This chain links TRBV10-1 with TRBJ1-1, with TRBD1 as a possible D gene (5 bases). The CDR3 contains 15 residues. Germline V gives CDR1 WNHNN, CDR2 SYGVQD (reference sequence). Trimming pared 8 bases from V and 5 bases from J, leaving 21 bases between. The CDR3 bases are TGCGCCAGCGCCCCGGAGGGGCTTGGGGGGACTGAAGCTTTCTTT. Residues: CASAPEGLGGTEAFF.

In its sample, this clone was seen a few times. V gene TRBV10-3 combines with J gene TRBJ1-2, with D perhaps matching TRBD1 (6 bases). This CDR3 comprises 13 residues. V lost 6 bases, J lost 2 bases, and 10 bases lay in between. Germline V gene lookup returns CDR1 ENHRY and CDR2 SYGVKD. The CDR3 DNA reads as TGTGCCATCAGGAACACAGGGAACTATGGCTACACCTTC. This sequence encodes CAIRNTGNYGYTF.

The CDR3 DNA reads TGTGCCTGGAGTGGAGGTCACTCTGGAAACACCATATATTTT. Protein sequence: CAWSGGHSGNTIYF. The chain has TRBV30 and TRBJ1-3; D gene ambiguous. Germline CDR1 is GTSNPN and CDR2 is SVGIG (reference sequence). This CDR3 is 14 amino acids long. V gave up 1 base and J gave up 0 bases, with 7 bases separating them.

The V and J genes are TRBV15 and TRBJ2-7, with 9 positions matching TRBD2. V was clipped by 3 bases and J by 7 bases; unmatched bases: 16. Germline loops: CDR1 LNHNV, CDR2 YYDKDF (reference sequence). This CDR3 contains 17 residues. The CDR3 sequence: CATSRGGRREGLGEQYF. Here the CDR3 DNA reads TGTGCCACCAGCAGGGGAGGGAGGCGGGAGGGCCTTGGGGAGCAGTACTTC. The entire variable domain, with the rest obtained from reference TRBV15 and TRBJ2-7, is as follows: DAMVIQNPRYQVTQFGKPVTLSCSQTLNHNVMYWYQQKSSQAPKLLFHYYDKDFNNEADTPDNFQSRRPNTSFCFLDIRSPGLGDTAMYLCATSRGGRREGLGEQYFGPGTRLTVT.